These T cell receptor beta chains were read from a single sample in a study of OX40 agonist ivuxolimab in advanced cancers. Assay: immunoSEQ multiplex PCR; the TCRdb copy retains only in-frame clones and omits some. Here the sample spans about 39,000 clones, 75% to 85% being singletons. The input for sequencing was CD4+ or CD8+ T cells sorted from blood, taken in a trial of the OX40 agonist ivuxolimab. These receptors were collected from an adult with an advanced solid tumor such as melanoma, head and neck, liver or kidney cancer. The CDR3 runs from the conserved cysteine through the conserved F or W. Each record gives: J gene, V gene, D gene, clone size, CDR3 protein, CDR3 DNA. D genes are given only for firm matches. Rows give clone size only sometimes, using once, few, many, or a class for an expanded clone.

TRBJ1-2	TRBV5-4	.	few	CASSLVQGGYTF	TGTGCCAGCAGCTTGGTCCAAGGGGGCTACACCTTC
TRBJ2-3	TRBV28	TRBD2	.	CASSLNAGRGGPSTDTQYF	TGTGCCAGCAGTTTAAATGCCGGGAGGGGGGGCCCTAGCACAGATACGCAGTATTTT
TRBJ2-7	TRBV5-6	TRBD1	.	CASSLWTGGYEQYF	TGTGCCAGCAGCTTGTGGACAGGGGGGTACGAGCAGTACTTC
TRBJ2-5	TRBV7-9	TRBD1	.	CASSQTGETQYF	TGTGCCAGCAGCCAGACAGGGGAGACCCAGTACTTC
TRBJ2-1	TRBV18	.	.	CASSPAEMQFF	TGTGCCAGCTCACCAGCAGAGATGCAGTTCTTC
TRBJ2-1	TRBV5-1	TRBD2	.	CASRLAGGAPIYNEQFF	TGCGCCAGCAGACTAGCGGGAGGAGCTCCGATCTACAATGAGCAGTTCTTC
TRBJ2-3	TRBV9	.	.	CASSVWGSTDTQYF	TGTGCCAGCAGCGTATGGGGGAGCACAGATACGCAGTATTTT
TRBJ1-6	TRBV27	.	.	CASSSGNPTYNSPLHF	TGTGCCAGCAGTTCGGGCAACCCCACCTATAATTCACCCCTCCACTTT
TRBJ2-5	TRBV7-3	TRBD2	.	CASSLERLAGMFGETQYF	TGTGCCAGCAGCTTAGAAAGACTAGCGGGAATGTTTGGAGAGACCCAGTACTTC
TRBJ1-1	TRBV7-3	.	.	CASSLRIYTEAFF	TGTGCCAGCAGCTTAAGGATATACACTGAAGCTTTCTTT
TRBJ1-5	TRBV7-6	.	.	CASSLMGNQPQHF	TGTGCCAGCAGCTTAATGGGCAATCAGCCCCAGCATTTT
TRBJ2-3	TRBV7-6	.	.	CASSWSGAGTDTQYF	TGTGCCAGCAGCTGGAGCGGAGCGGGCACAGATACGCAGTATTTT
TRBJ2-5	TRBV2	.	.	CASTHESGETQYF	TGTGCCAGCACCCACGAGTCTGGGGAGACCCAGTACTTC
TRBJ1-2	TRBV9	.	.	CASSGRDQWNYGYTF	TGTGCCAGCAGCGGCCGGGACCAGTGGAACTATGGCTACACCTTC
TRBJ2-1	TRBV21-1	.	once	CASVGDRGPNEQFF	TGTGCCAGCGTAGGGGACAGGGGCCCCAATGAGCAGTTCTTC
TRBJ1-1	TRBV20-1	.	.	CSAIIRTEAFF	TGCAGTGCTATAATTAGGACTGAAGCTTTCTTT
TRBJ1-2	TRBV20-1	.	.	CSARPGYTF	TGCAGTGCTAGACCCGGCTACACCTTC
TRBJ1-1	TRBV5-1	TRBD1	.	CASNPTGVWDTEAFF	TGCGCCAGCAACCCTACAGGGGTATGGGACACTGAAGCTTTCTTT
TRBJ1-1	TRBV15	.	.	CATSLSIGEAFF	TGTGCCACCAGCCTTTCGATCGGTGAAGCTTTCTTT
TRBJ1-2	TRBV30	.	once	CAGGWGGGYTF	TGTGCCGGGGGCTGGGGGGGCGGCTACACCTTC
TRBJ1-3	TRBV4-3	.	.	CASSQALGGTRGNTIYF	TGCGCCAGCAGCCAAGCCTTGGGTGGGACTAGAGGAAACACCATATATTTT
TRBJ2-5	TRBV4-1	.	.	CASSSKYREVETQYF	TGCGCCAGCAGCTCAAAGTACAGGGAGGTGGAGACCCAGTACTTC
TRBJ2-5	TRBV19	TRBD1	.	CASSILGQQETQYF	TGTGCCAGTAGTATATTGGGACAGCAAGAGACCCAGTACTTC
TRBJ2-3	TRBV5-1	TRBD1	.	CASSKTTGADTQYF	TGCGCCAGCAGCAAAACGACAGGGGCAGATACGCAGTATTTT
TRBJ1-1	TRBV7-9	.	.	CASSYDGNTEAFF	TGTGCCAGCAGCTATGACGGGAACACTGAAGCTTTCTTT
TRBJ1-1	TRBV11-3	TRBD1	.	CASSLGTGEAEAFF	TGTGCCAGCAGCTTAGGGACAGGGGAGGCTGAAGCTTTCTTT
TRBJ2-7	TRBV6-5	.	.	CASNPVTGDEQYF	TGTGCCAGCAACCCCGTCACTGGGGACGAGCAGTACTTC
TRBJ1-5	TRBV18	TRBD1	.	CASSIRDRDQPQHF	TGTGCCAGCTCAATTCGGGACAGGGACCAGCCCCAGCATTTT
TRBJ1-2	TRBV7-3	.	.	CASSLNRVQGYTF	TGTGCCAGCAGCTTAAATCGGGTGCAGGGCTACACCTTC
TRBJ2-2	TRBV27	.	.	CASSSGPIPVVELFF	TGTGCCAGCAGTTCCGGACCCATACCTGTTGTGGAGCTGTTTTTT
TRBJ2-1	TRBV7-9	TRBD2	.	CASSLGLAGVGQFF	TGTGCCAGCAGCTTGGGACTAGCGGGAGTTGGGCAGTTCTTC
TRBJ1-1	TRBV6-5	.	.	CASKRSSLGWEAFF	TGTGCCAGTAAACGGTCCTCTTTGGGGTGGGAAGCTTTCTTT
TRBJ2-7	TRBV2	.	once	CASSSTGSYEQYF	TGTGCCAGCAGTTCGACAGGTTCCTACGAGCAGTACTTC
TRBJ1-3	TRBV7-9	.	.	CASSLEGPRFSGNTIYF	TGTGCCAGCAGCTTAGAGGGTCCACGATTCTCTGGAAACACCATATATTTT
TRBJ1-4	TRBV5-1	.	.	CASSIGFSSSNEKLFF	TGCGCCAGCAGCATTGGTTTTTCCAGTTCAAATGAAAAACTGTTTTTT
TRBJ2-5	TRBV5-5	TRBD2	.	CASSRNPGTIEETQYF	TGTGCCAGCAGCCGCAACCCAGGGACTATAGAAGAGACCCAGTACTTC
TRBJ2-1	TRBV5-1	TRBD2	.	CASSFSPSGRLSNEQFF	TGCGCCAGCAGCTTTTCCCCTAGCGGGAGGCTGAGCAATGAGCAGTTCTTC
TRBJ2-3	TRBV10-2	.	.	CASSGPRGSETDTQYF	TGCGCCAGCAGTGGGCCCCGGGGTAGCGAAACAGATACGCAGTATTTT
TRBJ1-5	TRBV6-5	.	few	CASSYSENQPQHF	TGTGCCAGCAGTTACTCCGAGAATCAGCCCCAGCATTTT
TRBJ1-2	TRBV29-1	TRBD1	.	CSVMTGRYGYTF	TGCAGCGTTATGACAGGGCGGTATGGCTACACCTTC
TRBJ1-4	TRBV15	.	.	CATTPLFGGDEKLFF	TGTGCCACCACCCCCCTCTTTGGGGGCGACGAAAAACTGTTTTTT
TRBJ1-5	TRBV5-6	.	.	CASSLGGSQPQHF	TGTGCCAGCAGCTTGGGGGGCAGTCAGCCCCAGCATTTT
TRBJ2-5	TRBV5-1	TRBD1	.	CASSLEGAGETQYF	TGCGCCAGCAGCTTAGAGGGGGCGGGAGAGACCCAGTACTTC
TRBJ2-3	TRBV4-3	TRBD2	.	CASSQPGLEGADTQYF	TGCGCCAGCAGCCAACCGGGACTAGAAGGGGCAGATACGCAGTATTTT
TRBJ2-2	TRBV29-1	.	.	CSVKNGGAGELFF	TGCAGCGTCAAAAACGGTGGCGCCGGGGAGCTGTTTTTT
TRBJ2-1	TRBV5-1	TRBD1	.	CASMWTGAPSSYNEQFF	TGCGCCAGCATGTGGACAGGGGCGCCGAGCTCCTACAATGAGCAGTTCTTC
TRBJ2-1	TRBV28	.	.	CASSLWTENNEQFF	TGTGCCAGCAGTTTATGGACAGAAAACAATGAGCAGTTCTTC